Sequencing of this T cell receptor beta chain was carried out in a study of T cell repertoires in cytomegalovirus infection. Overall study context: Alongside well-studied HLA-B-restricted CMV epitopes, recently identified HLA-C-restricted CMV epitopes were also used.

MiXCR, applied by TCRdb to the reads, yields one record per CDR3 protein. Of roughly 730,000 distinct CDR3 sequences listed, around a third were seen once; the top ten hold over 15%. The CDR3 sequence is 13 residues long. Looked up from germline, CDR1 is MNHGY and CDR2 is SAAAGT. V gave up 7 bases and J gave up 8 bases, with 15 bases separating them. About this clonotype: Its target is not known.

General study results and limits: HLA-C-restricted CMV-specific TCR beta clonotypes were dominant in the ex vivo response.

The source material was cultured PBMCs, sampled from culture after CMV antigen stimulation. The source is a human donor in good health (CMV status not recorded). Some clones in this sample may be carry-over from other donors' samples. The gene calls are TRBV6-8 and TRBJ2-1; D unresolved. CDR3: CASTHPSVDEQFF. The CDR3 DNA is TGTGCCAGCACCCACCCCAGCGTCGATGAGCAGTTCTTC.